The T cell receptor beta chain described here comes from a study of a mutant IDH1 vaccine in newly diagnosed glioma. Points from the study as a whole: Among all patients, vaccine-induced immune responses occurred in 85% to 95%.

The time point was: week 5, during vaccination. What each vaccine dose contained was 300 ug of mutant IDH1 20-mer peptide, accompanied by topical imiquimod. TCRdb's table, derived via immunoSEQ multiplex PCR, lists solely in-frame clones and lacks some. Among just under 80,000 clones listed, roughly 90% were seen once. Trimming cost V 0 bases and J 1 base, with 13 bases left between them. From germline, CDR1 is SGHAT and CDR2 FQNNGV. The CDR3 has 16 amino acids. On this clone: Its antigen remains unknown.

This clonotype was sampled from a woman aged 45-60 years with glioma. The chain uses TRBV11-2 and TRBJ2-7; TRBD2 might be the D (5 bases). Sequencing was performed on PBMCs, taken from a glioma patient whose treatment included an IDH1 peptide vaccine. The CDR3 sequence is CASSLDRRRTSYEQYF. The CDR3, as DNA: TGTGCCAGCAGCTTAGATCGAAGGAGGACGTCCTACGAGCAGTACTTC.